The rows below give T cell receptor beta chains drawn from one sample of a study of cytomegalovirus exposure and HLA in healthy donors. TCRdb's copy holds only in-frame clones and misses some; the assay was immunoSEQ multiplex PCR. The sample yields roughly 160,000 clones, more than 60% seen once. The sequenced sample was PBMCs. The receptor set was obtained from a man in his forties in good health and CMV-seronegative. The CDR3 runs from the conserved cysteine through the conserved F or W. The D gene is left open where the match is weak. The size of a clone is reported for some rows only, either as once, few or many, or as a class for expanded clones.

J gene	clone size	V gene	D gene	CDR3 DNA	CDR3 protein
TRBJ2-5	-	TRBV7-6	TRBD1	TGTGCCAGCAGCAGGACAGGGGACGAGACCCAGTACTTC	CASSRTGDETQYF
TRBJ1-4	-	TRBV11-2	-	TGTGCCAGCAGCTCTGAACGGAGTAGTGAAAAACTGTTTTTT	CASSSERSSEKLFF
TRBJ2-3	-	TRBV7-3	-	TGTGCCAGCAGCCCCACGGGACTCGTAACAGATACGCAGTATTTT	CASSPTGLVTDTQYF
TRBJ2-2	-	TRBV7-3	TRBD1	TGTGCCAGCAGCTTCCGGGACAGGGACACCGGGGAGCTGTTTTTT	CASSFRDRDTGELFF
TRBJ2-7	-	TRBV7-2	-	TGTGCCAGCAGCTTAGTCGCAGGGTACGAGCAGTACTTC	CASSLVAGYEQYF
TRBJ2-2	-	TRBV19	-	TGTGCCAGCCATCAGGGGAACACCGGGGAGCTGTTTTTT	CASHQGNTGELFF
TRBJ2-4	-	TRBV10-1	-	TGCGCCAGCAGTGAATCCCCTCGGGACATTCAGTACTTC	CASSESPRDIQYF
TRBJ2-5	-	TRBV6-1	-	TGTGCCAGCAGTGAAAGCGGGCCTCGGGAGACCCAGTACTTC	CASSESGPRETQYF
TRBJ1-1	-	TRBV27	-	TGTGCCAGCAGTTTTAATAGGGGAACTGAAGCTTTCTTT	CASSFNRGTEAFF
TRBJ2-1	-	TRBV5-4	-	TGTGCCAGCAGCCCGGCGGGGAATGAATACAATGAGCAGTTCTTC	CASSPAGNEYNEQFF
TRBJ1-4	-	TRBV2	-	TGTGCCAGCAGTGAGAGTAGTGAAAAACTGTTTTTT	CASSESSEKLFF
TRBJ2-7	few	TRBV6-1	-	TGTGCCAGCAGTGAAGAGGACAGTCTCTACGAGCAGTACTTC	CASSEEDSLYEQYF
TRBJ1-1	-	TRBV30	-	TGTGCCTGGGGTACTACGAACACTGAAGCTTTCTTT	CAWGTTNTEAFF
TRBJ1-6	few	TRBV4-3	-	TGCGCCAGCAGCCAAGTTGAGAATTATAATTCACCCCTCCACTTT	CASSQVENYNSPLHF
TRBJ2-7	-	TRBV10-3	-	TGTGCCATCAGTGAGTCGACAGTCTCCTACGAGCAGTACTTC	CAISESTVSYEQYF
TRBJ1-2	-	TRBV6-5	-	TGTGCCAGCACTACCCAAGGAGGAGGGGATGGCTACACCTTC	CASTTQGGGDGYTF
TRBJ1-4	-	TRBV5-1	-	TGCGCCAGCAGCCAGGGAAGCGGGGGTAATGAAAAACTGTTTTTT	CASSQGSGGNEKLFF
TRBJ2-2	few	TRBV5-4	TRBD2	TGTGCCAGCAGCTTCGGGGGGGGCGGGGAGCTGTTTTTT	CASSFGGGGELFF
TRBJ2-2	-	TRBV19	-	TGTGCCAGTAGTGCCAGTGCGAACACCGGGGAGCTGTTTTTT	CASSASANTGELFF
TRBJ1-1	-	TRBV13	-	TGTGCCAGCAGCCACAGGAACACTGAAGCTTTCTTT	CASSHRNTEAFF
TRBJ1-6	-	TRBV11-2	-	TGTGCCAGCAGCCCCCGACAGAGTGGGAATTCACCCCTCCACTTT	CASSPRQSGNSPLHF
TRBJ2-2	-	TRBV29-1	-	TGCAGCGCCAAGAACACCGGGGAGCTGTTTTTT	CSAKNTGELFF
TRBJ2-7	-	TRBV25-1	-	TGTGCCAGCAGACAGGGTCTACACGAGCAGTACTTC	CASRQGLHEQYF
TRBJ1-4	few	TRBV5-4	-	TGTGCCAGCAGCCGAGACAGGATTGAACTGTTTTTT	CASSRDRIELFF
TRBJ2-1	once	TRBV5-1	-	TGCGCCAGCAGCTTGGGAGGGGGGGCCGTAAATGAGCAGTTCTTC	CASSLGGGAVNEQFF
TRBJ1-4	-	TRBV2	-	TGTGCCAGTAAAGCCCAGGGGCGCCGCGGTGAAAAACTGTTTTTT	CASKAQGRRGEKLFF
TRBJ2-2	-	TRBV30	-	TGTGCCTGGAGTGGTTACAGCGGGGAGCTGTTTTTT	CAWSGYSGELFF
TRBJ1-2	-	TRBV5-6	TRBD1	TGTGCCAGCAGCTTGGATCCGACAGGGGGGACCGGCTACACCTTC	CASSLDPTGGTGYTF
TRBJ2-7	-	TRBV13	TRBD1	TGTGCCAGCAGCTCGACCGGGACAGCGGTCTACGAGCAGTACTTC	CASSSTGTAVYEQYF
TRBJ2-4	few	TRBV5-4	-	TGTGCCAGCAGCTTGGGGGCGGCCAAAAACATTCAGTACTTC	CASSLGAAKNIQYF
TRBJ1-4	few	TRBV11-2	-	TGTGCCAGCAGCCCCAGCGGGTTCGGTAATGAAAAACTGTTTTTT	CASSPSGFGNEKLFF
TRBJ2-1	few	TRBV7-3	TRBD1	TGTGCCAGCAGCCCAAACTCCGGGACAGGGCCGAATGAGCAGTTCTTC	CASSPNSGTGPNEQFF
TRBJ1-4	once	TRBV9	-	TGTGCCAGCAGCGTAGGGCCCGTCGGGGAAAAACTGTTTTTT	CASSVGPVGEKLFF
TRBJ2-7	few	TRBV7-2	TRBD2	TGTGCCAGCAGCTTAAATGTTCGTAGCGGGGGGCAAATCCACTACGAGCAGTACTTC	CASSLNVRSGGQIHYEQYF
TRBJ1-1	-	TRBV6-1	-	TGTGCCAGCTCGCTGGAGGGGAATACTGAAGCTTTCTTT	CASSLEGNTEAFF
TRBJ2-7	-	TRBV5-1	-	TGCGCCAGCAGCTTGGGGACTACTCCCTACGAGCAGTACTTC	CASSLGTTPYEQYF
TRBJ1-6	-	TRBV6-1	-	TGTGCCAGCAAAACACAGGGAATTAATTCACCCCTCCACTTT	CASKTQGINSPLHF
TRBJ1-6	-	TRBV2	-	TGTGCCAGCAGTGAAGCAGGCGGCGTTTCACCCCTCCACTTT	CASSEAGGVSPLHF
TRBJ1-1	-	TRBV7-3	-	TGTGCCAGCAGCTTCTCAGGGCCACCCTCGGAGGAAGCTTTCTTT	CASSFSGPPSEEAFF
TRBJ1-1	-	TRBV7-9	-	TGTGCCAGCAGAAAGGGAGAATCCATGAACACTGAAGCTTTCTTT	CASRKGESMNTEAFF
TRBJ2-5	-	TRBV6-1	-	TGTGCCAGCAGTGATGCGTCGGAGACCCAGTACTTC	CASSDASETQYF
TRBJ2-3	-	TRBV28	-	TGTGCCAGCAGTTTTCAAGGGTCGGGGTTGAGAACAGATACGCAGTATTTT	CASSFQGSGLRTDTQYF
TRBJ2-3	-	TRBV5-5	TRBD2	TGTGCCAGCAGCAGCGGGGGAAACACAGATACGCAGTATTTT	CASSSGGNTDTQYF
TRBJ1-5	-	TRBV6-1	-	TGTGCCAGCACCGGACAGATCAATCAGCCCCAGCATTTT	CASTGQINQPQHF
TRBJ2-2	once	TRBV28	-	TGTGCCAGCTTTCAGGGGCAGGGACACGGGGAGCTGTTTTTT	CASFQGQGHGELFF
TRBJ2-3	-	TRBV19	-	TGTGCCAGTAGTATAGTGGGGACTAGCACAGATACGCAGTATTTT	CASSIVGTSTDTQYF
TRBJ2-7	-	TRBV10-1	-	TGCGCCAGCAGTGACTCGAACTTGGGGCTCTACGAGCAGTACTTC	CASSDSNLGLYEQYF
TRBJ2-3	-	TRBV29-1	-	TGCAGCGTTGATGTAGGGGGTTCCGATACGCAGTATTTT	CSVDVGGSDTQYF
TRBJ1-4	-	TRBV5-4	-	TGTGCCAGCAGCTCCGGGAGCCCCGGCGGTAGGAAACTGTTTTTT	CASSSGSPGGRKLFF
TRBJ1-1	-	TRBV27	-	TGTGCCAGCCATTTTAACACTGAAGCTTTCTTT	CASHFNTEAFF
TRBJ1-2	-	TRBV6-4	TRBD1	TGTGCCAGCAGTGAAACCGGGACAGCCTATGGCTACACCTTC	CASSETGTAYGYTF
TRBJ2-7	-	TRBV10-3	-	TGTGCCATCGGTGGCCTTAGCTCCTACGAGCAGTACTTC	CAIGGLSSYEQYF
TRBJ2-2	-	TRBV7-3	TRBD1	TGTGCCAGCAGCTTAGGGACAGGGCCCTACACCGGGGAGCTGTTTTTT	CASSLGTGPYTGELFF